The following is a T cell receptor (beta chain) sequence with its context. Germline V lookup: CDR1 SGHRS, CDR2 YFSETQ. V shed 5 bases and J 3 bases; nucleotides not matched to a gene: 1. The CDR3 is 14 amino acids. Sequencing was performed with immunoSEQ multiplex PCR; in TCRdb, only in-frame clones are kept and a portion is missing. The sample carries some 100,000 clones, 92% recorded once. This record comes from a study of T cell responses to AZD1222 COVID-19 vaccine. Study-level information: Second-dose timings of about 4 or about 12 weeks were pooled.

This receptor was taken from an adult in good health. The chain uses TRBV5-1 and TRBJ2-2, with TRBD2 identical over 10 bases. The sequencing used peripheral blood, collected on day 0 of AZD1222 vaccination. In DNA, the CDR3 is TGCGCCAGCAGTGGACTAGCGGACACCGGGGAGCTGTTTTTT. It translates to CASSGLADTGELFF.